This T cell receptor beta chain was sequenced for a study of shared clonotypes between healthy human individuals. Study-wide background: Donor composition was a couple of women and three men, aged 18 to 49. Study conclusions and caveats: Tissue TCR repertoires likely differ from these blood-only repertoires. A generally larger estimated richness was seen in naive subsets than in memory subsets.

This clone was observed a single time. Its antigen is still unknown. CDR3 size: 15 residues. Germline V gives CDR1 SNHLY, CDR2 FYNNEI. V lost 5 bases, J lost 3 bases, and 17 bases lay in between. Naive CD8 cells comprised CD45RO-negative, CCR7-positively selected cells, excluding terminally differentiated effector memory CD45RA+ cells. Original analysis: Filtering differed, since immunoSEQ gave only junction sequences and no quality scores. The data were produced by immunoSEQ multiplex PCR, yet TCRdb's version contains in-frame clones alone and is incomplete. Clone size and the V and J calls come from that table; the DNA yielded D and trimming. This table has hundreds of thousands of clones, about 95% appearing once.

The origin of this receptor is a woman between 25 and 40 years old in good health. Input material: naive CD8+ T cells sorted from blood. The chain recombines TRBV2 with TRBJ2-7; tentative D call: TRBD2 (5 bases). This CDR3 reads CASSLSTSGDYEQYF. DNA for the CDR3: TGTGCCAGCAGTCTGAGTACCTCCGGGGACTACGAGCAGTACTTC.